Below, one T cell receptor beta chain is given with its context. Its antigen is unknown. This sample is drawn from a study of T cell responses to AZD1222 COVID-19 vaccine. General study results and limits: Donors in the cohort were predominantly white British and more often female, and clonal diversity was possibly underestimated. Across spike, vaccine-associated CD4 TCRs were found, dominant at 160-218 and 743-854. Sampling captured repertoires only after the peak T cell response.

Clones were read by immunoSEQ multiplex PCR, and TCRdb kept only the in-frame ones, dropping some. The sample holds about 100,000 clones, 90% seen once. The ends lost 3 bases at V and 4 bases at J; junction bases unmatched: 16. The CDR3 length is 18 residues. Germline CDR1 MNHEY, CDR2 SMNVEV (reference sequence). This sequence was found in an adult in good health. Sequencing used peripheral blood, obtained on day 0 of AZD1222 vaccination. The V gene is TRBV27, the J gene TRBJ1-2; 8 positions match TRBD1. CDR3 sequence: CASSFSETGGRSSYGYTF. Written as DNA, the CDR3 is TGTGCCAGCAGTTTCTCTGAAACAGGGGGACGATCTAGCTATGGCTACACCTTC.